This is a list of T cell receptor beta chains from one sample in a study of human T cells and chemical hapten exposure. A single record per CDR3 protein comes from TCRdb applying MiXCR to the RACE reads. The table records 40,000 to 45,000 distinct CDR3 sequences, around 9.3% of them present only once. Material: whole blood, obtained in connection with sensitization to the hapten diphenylcyclopropenone (DPC). The receptors derive from a woman between 40 and 55 years old with alopecia areata. Some clones in this sample may be carry-over from other donors' samples. Both conserved end residues are part of each CDR3. D genes are given only for firm matches. Size tells how often a clone was seen (once, few, many) or the class of an expanded clone, and some rows leave it out.

j_gene,v_gene,d_gene,abundance,CDR3nt,CDR3aa
TRBJ1-5,TRBV7-2,TRBD1,few,TGTGCCAGCAGCTTAAAAGGACAGGGCAATCAGCCCCAGCATTTT,CASSLKGQGNQPQHF
TRBJ2-7,TRBV28,-,-,TGTGCCAGCAGTCCGACATCGATCTACGAGCAGTACTTC,CASSPTSIYEQYF
TRBJ2-7,TRBV5-6,-,-,TGTGCCAGCAGCTCGCCCGCCGAGGGGTCGAGCTCCTACGAGCAGTACTTC,CASSSPAEGSSSYEQYF
TRBJ2-2,TRBV3-1,-,-,TGTGCCAGCTCCGTACGGGGCATGGACACCGGGGAGCTGTTTTTT,CASSVRGMDTGELFF
TRBJ2-1,TRBV11-2,-,many,TGTGCCAGCAGCTTAGGGCAGCTCAATGAGCAGTTCTTC,CASSLGQLNEQFF
TRBJ1-1,TRBV12-3/TRBV12-4,-,-,TGTGCCAGCAGGGCCCGGGTAGGGTCGAACACTGAAGCTTTCTTT,CASRARVGSNTEAFF
TRBJ2-7,TRBV3-1,-,many,TGTGCCAGCAGCCAAGATGGGGGGAAGGGGTCTACGAGGTACTTC,CASSQDGGKGSTRYF
TRBJ2-2,TRBV9,TRBD1,many,TGTGCCAGCAGTCCGGGACAGGTGAACACCGGGGAGCTGTTTTTT,CASSPGQVNTGELFF
TRBJ1-1,TRBV28,-,few,TGTGCCAGCAGTTTGTACACTGAAGCTTTCTTT,CASSLYTEAFF
TRBJ2-2,TRBV29-1,TRBD1,many,TGCAGCGGGGGACAGGCGGCGGGGGAGCTGTTTTTT,CSGGQAAGELFF
TRBJ1-6,TRBV5-4,TRBD1,few,TGTGCCAGCAGCTTGGGACAGGGTGATTCACCCCTCCACTTT,CASSLGQGDSPLHF
TRBJ1-1,TRBV12-3/TRBV12-4,-,many,TGTGCCAGCAGTCCCCCATTACCAAACACTGAAGCTTTCTTT,CASSPPLPNTEAFF
TRBJ1-1,TRBV20-1,-,few,TGCAGTGCTGACCGGGGCAGGGACACTGAAGCTTTCTTT,CSADRGRDTEAFF
TRBJ2-3,TRBV14,TRBD2,many,TGTGCCAGCAGCCAGGTCGGGGGGGCTAGCACAGATACGCAGTATTTT,CASSQVGGASTDTQYF
TRBJ1-5,TRBV30,TRBD1,few,TGTGCCTGGAGTGTCGGACAGGGGCATCAGCCCCAGCATTTT,CAWSVGQGHQPQHF
TRBJ1-2,TRBV2,-,many,TGTGCCAGCAGTGAAGCAAAGCAAGTGACCGCGAATGGCTACACCTTC,CASSEAKQVTANGYTF
TRBJ1-2,TRBV18,-,many,TGTGCCAGCTCCCTCGAAGCTAACTATGGCTACACCTTC,CASSLEANYGYTF
TRBJ2-7,TRBV12-3/TRBV12-4,-,many,TGTGCCAGCAGTTTGATGGGACACGCCTACGAGCAGTACTTC,CASSLMGHAYEQYF
TRBJ2-2,TRBV7-2,TRBD1,many,TGTGCCAGCAGCCCGCGACAGGGAAGATCGACCGGGGAGCTGTTTTTT,CASSPRQGRSTGELFF
TRBJ2-7,TRBV7-9,-,medium-sized,TGTGCCAGCACCCACACCCCGTACGAGCAGTACTTC,CASTHTPYEQYF
TRBJ2-2,TRBV5-6,-,many,TGTGCCAGCAGTTCTCTGTTGGAGGACACCGGGGAGCTGTTTTTT,CASSSLLEDTGELFF
TRBJ1-6,TRBV18,TRBD1,many,TGTGCCAGCTCACCACCGGGACAGGGTAATTCACCCCTCCACTTT,CASSPPGQGNSPLHF
TRBJ1-2,TRBV5-4,-,many,TGTGCCAGCAGCCAGACCCCGACAGCTCATAACTATGGCTACACCTTC,CASSQTPTAHNYGYTF
TRBJ2-1,TRBV28,TRBD2,many,TGTGCCAGCAGTCTAGCGGGGGATATCAATGAGCAGTTCTTC,CASSLAGDINEQFF
TRBJ2-7,TRBV29-1,-,many,TGCAGCGTCCCCGGGGTATCCTACGAGCAGTACTTC,CSVPGVSYEQYF
TRBJ2-5,TRBV29-1,-,many,TGCAGCGTCCTCAAACTTAGCTTTAAAGAGACCCAGTACTTC,CSVLKLSFKETQYF
TRBJ1-5,TRBV28,-,many,TGTGCCAGCAGTTTACAACAGGGACATCAGCCCCAGCATTTT,CASSLQQGHQPQHF
TRBJ1-4,TRBV12-3/TRBV12-4,-,many,TGTGCCAGCAGTTTACAGTCCCTGGGGGATGAAAAACTGTTTTTT,CASSLQSLGDEKLFF
TRBJ1-5,TRBV20-1,-,few,TGCAGTGTTCGACGGGGTAATCAGCCCCAGCATTTT,CSVRRGNQPQHF
TRBJ2-3,TRBV7-9,-,many,TGTGCCAGCAGCTTAACGGCCGGCGGGGCCACAGATACGCAGTATTTT,CASSLTAGGATDTQYF
TRBJ1-4,TRBV7-2,-,many,TGTGCCAGCAGCCTGAGAAGGATTGGCACTAATGAAAAACTGTTTTTT,CASSLRRIGTNEKLFF
TRBJ2-7,TRBV6-1,-,-,TGTGCCAGCAATACCCCACGGGGCTACGAGCAGTACTTC,CASNTPRGYEQYF
TRBJ1-2,TRBV18,-,many,TGTGCCAGCTCTCTGGGGACCCGAGGCTATGGCTACACCTTC,CASSLGTRGYGYTF
TRBJ2-1,TRBV29-1,TRBD2,many,TGCAGCGCAAATAGCGGGGGGTACAATGAGCAGTTCTTC,CSANSGGYNEQFF
TRBJ2-1,TRBV30,-,few,TGTGCCTGGAGTCCGCTGATGACGGAGCAGTTCTTC,CAWSPLMTEQFF
TRBJ2-3,TRBV7-2,TRBD2,many,TGTGCCAGCAGCTTTGGCACTAGCGGGGGCCGACGTACAGATACGCAGTATTTT,CASSFGTSGGRRTDTQYF
TRBJ1-4,TRBV12-3/TRBV12-4,-,many,TGTGCCAGCAGTGATGGTGGGGGTGAAAAACTGTTTTTT,CASSDGGGEKLFF
TRBJ2-1,TRBV5-4,-,few,TGTGCCAGCAGCAAACGCCTAGCCCCAACGTACAATGAGCAGTTCTTC,CASSKRLAPTYNEQFF
TRBJ2-7,TRBV6-6,-,many,TGTGCCAGCAGTCATGAGGGTTACGAGCAGTACTTC,CASSHEGYEQYF
TRBJ2-4,TRBV7-9,-,-,TGTGCCAGCAGCCTGGTCCAGGACCAGGGTCCCAAAAACATTCAGTACTTC,CASSLVQDQGPKNIQYF
TRBJ1-2,TRBV12-3/TRBV12-4,-,few,TGTGCCAGCACTCTCATGGGGGGCTTAAAGGGCTACACCTTC,CASTLMGGLKGYTF
TRBJ2-7,TRBV5-1,TRBD2,many,TGCGCCAGCAGCCCCGGGACTAGCGGGGGACCGACGAGGTCGTACGAGCAGTACTTC,CASSPGTSGGPTRSYEQYF
TRBJ1-6,TRBV10-2,-,-,TGCGCCAGCAGTGAGCCGGGGGATTCACCCCTCCACTTT,CASSEPGDSPLHF
TRBJ1-2,TRBV14,-,many,TGTGCCAGCAGCATTGGGGTAAACTATGGCTACACCTTC,CASSIGVNYGYTF
TRBJ1-6,TRBV10-3,-,many,TGTGCCATCTCGCCGACCGTGGATTCACCCCTCCACTTT,CAISPTVDSPLHF
TRBJ2-7,TRBV4-1,TRBD1,many,TGCGCCAGCAGCGAGGACAGGGAGTACGAGCAGTACTTC,CASSEDREYEQYF
TRBJ1-5,TRBV20-1,-,many,TGCAGTGCTAGAGAACGTGGGGGGGCAGGAGATCAGCCCCAGCATTTT,CSARERGGAGDQPQHF
TRBJ1-1,TRBV5-1,TRBD1,many,TGCGCCAGCAGCACAGGGGAGCTTGGGTCGAACACTGAAGCTTTCTTT,CASSTGELGSNTEAFF
TRBJ2-7,TRBV9,-,many,TGTGCCAGCAGCGTTGCAGGGAGTTTCTACGAGCAGTACTTC,CASSVAGSFYEQYF
TRBJ1-2,TRBV30,TRBD1,many,TGTGCCTGGAAGAGGGGGCCCTACACCTTC,CAWKRGPYTF
TRBJ1-2,TRBV6-6,TRBD1,few,TGTGCCAGCAGTTTTAGGCGACAGGGTGGGGGCTATGGCTACACCTTC,CASSFRRQGGGYGYTF
TRBJ2-5,TRBV12-3/TRBV12-4,-,many,TGTGCCATCGGATGGGAGAGAATGGAGACCCAGTACTTC,CAIGWERMETQYF
TRBJ2-3,TRBV5-6,TRBD2,-,TGTGCCAGCAGCTTCACGACTAGCGGGGGAACAGATACGCAGTATTTT,CASSFTTSGGTDTQYF
TRBJ2-7,TRBV5-1,-,many,TGCGCCAGCAGCTTGCCAGGCCGCTCCTACGAGCAGTACTTC,CASSLPGRSYEQYF
TRBJ1-1,TRBV7-9,-,many,TGTGCCAGCAGCTTAAACCGCAGGTTGAACACTGAAGCTTTCTTT,CASSLNRRLNTEAFF
TRBJ2-7,TRBV5-1,-,many,TGCGCCAGCAGCTGGGGACTTTCAGCCTACGAGCAGTACTTC,CASSWGLSAYEQYF
TRBJ1-5,TRBV4-1,TRBD1,few,TGCGCCAGCAGCCAAGTTAACCAGGGGGCCTATAGCAATCAGCCCCAGCATTTT,CASSQVNQGAYSNQPQHF
TRBJ2-5,TRBV9,-,few,TGTGCCAGCAGCGTAGCGGGGGGCGGTGAGACCCAGTACTTC,CASSVAGGGETQYF